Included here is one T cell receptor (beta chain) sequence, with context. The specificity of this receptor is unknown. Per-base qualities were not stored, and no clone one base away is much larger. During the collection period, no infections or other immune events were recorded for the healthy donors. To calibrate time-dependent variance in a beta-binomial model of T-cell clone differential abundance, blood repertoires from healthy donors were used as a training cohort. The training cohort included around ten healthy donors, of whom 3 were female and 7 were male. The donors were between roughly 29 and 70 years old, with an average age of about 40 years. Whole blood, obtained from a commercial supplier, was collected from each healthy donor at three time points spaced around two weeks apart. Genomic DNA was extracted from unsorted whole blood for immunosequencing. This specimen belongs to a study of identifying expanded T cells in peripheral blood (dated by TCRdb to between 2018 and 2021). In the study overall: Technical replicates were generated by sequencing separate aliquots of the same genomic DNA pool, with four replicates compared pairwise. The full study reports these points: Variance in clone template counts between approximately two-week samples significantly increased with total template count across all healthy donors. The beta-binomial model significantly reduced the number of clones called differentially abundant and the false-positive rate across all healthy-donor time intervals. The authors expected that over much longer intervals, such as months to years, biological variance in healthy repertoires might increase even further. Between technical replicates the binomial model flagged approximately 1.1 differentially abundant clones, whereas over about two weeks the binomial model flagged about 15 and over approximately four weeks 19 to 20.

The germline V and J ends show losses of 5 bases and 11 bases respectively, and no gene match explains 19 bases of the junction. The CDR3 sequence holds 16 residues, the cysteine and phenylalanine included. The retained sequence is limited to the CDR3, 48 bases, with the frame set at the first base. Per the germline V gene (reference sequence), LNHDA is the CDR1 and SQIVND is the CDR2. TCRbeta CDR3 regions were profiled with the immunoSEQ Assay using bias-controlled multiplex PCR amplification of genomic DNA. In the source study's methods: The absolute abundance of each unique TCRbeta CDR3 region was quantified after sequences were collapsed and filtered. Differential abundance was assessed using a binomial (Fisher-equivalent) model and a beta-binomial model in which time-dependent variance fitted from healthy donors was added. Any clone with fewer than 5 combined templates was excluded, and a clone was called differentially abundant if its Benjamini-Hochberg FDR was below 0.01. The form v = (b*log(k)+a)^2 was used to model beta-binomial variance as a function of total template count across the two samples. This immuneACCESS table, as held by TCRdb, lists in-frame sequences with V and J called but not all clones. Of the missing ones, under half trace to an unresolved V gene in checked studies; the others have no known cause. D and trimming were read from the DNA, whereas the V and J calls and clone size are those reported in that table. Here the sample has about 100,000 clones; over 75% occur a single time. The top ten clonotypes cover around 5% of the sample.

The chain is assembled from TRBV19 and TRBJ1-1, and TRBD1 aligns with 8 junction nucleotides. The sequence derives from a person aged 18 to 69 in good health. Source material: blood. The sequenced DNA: TGTGCCAGTAGTTCTCAAAACCGGGACAGGTTCTCCTGGGCTTTCTTT. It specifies CASSSQNRDRFSWAFF.